Following are 22 T cell receptor beta chains from one sample sequenced in a study of sequential checkpoint blockade in melanoma. Treatment noted: randomized to nivolumab then ipilimumab (arm A) or the reverse (arm B). Method: immunoSEQ multiplex PCR; TCRdb's copy keeps in-frame clones and lacks some. The sample contains about 21,000 clones, 65% to 85% of which appear only once. Specimen: CD8+ T cells sorted from blood (inferred from file names), collected from a patient given nivolumab and ipilimumab in sequence. These receptors were taken from a human donor with melanoma.

The rearrangement links TRBV5-6 to TRBJ2-5, with TRBD1 identical over 8 bases. Trimming cost V 4 bases and J 4 bases; bases outside gene matches: 6. Germline V gives CDR1 SGHDT, CDR2 YYEEEE. The CDR3 consists of 14 residues. The CDR3 region has the DNA TGTGCCAGCAGCGGTCAGGGGGCTGGAGAGACCCAGTACTTC. Its translation is CASSGQGAGETQYF.

The chain joins TRBV19 to TRBJ1-5, with unresolved D. Germline V gives CDR1 LNHDA, CDR2 SQIVND (reference sequence). This CDR3 region has 17 residues. V shed 4 bases and J shed 1 base, with 17 bases lying between them. The CDR3 loop is CASSTYERELSNQPQHF. CDR3 in DNA: TGTGCCAGTAGTACCTACGAGCGGGAGCTCAGCAATCAGCCCCAGCATTTT.

By frequency in the sample, this clone is medium-sized. V usage is TRBV4-1 and J usage is TRBJ2-7; D might be TRBD2 (5 bases). The V end lost 1 base, the J end lost 7 bases, and 11 bases lay between the germline ends. Germline V gene lookup returns CDR1 MGHRA and CDR2 YSYEKL. The CDR3 is 13 amino acids. CDR3 region: CASSQVEGSEQYF. The CDR3 coding sequence is TGCGCCAGCAGCCAAGTTGAGGGTAGTGAGCAGTACTTC.

V is TRBV28 and J is TRBJ1-5; TRBD1 aligns across 7 bases. This CDR3 has 14 amino acids. The junction had 8 bases not matched to a gene; V was cut back by 6 bases and J by 6 bases. The germline CDR1 and CDR2 sequences are MDHEN and SYDVKM. Here the CDR3 DNA reads TGTGCCAGCAGCCTTCAGGGGGTAAGTCAGCCCCAGCATTTT. It codes for CASSLQGVSQPQHF.

J is TRBJ2-7 and V is TRBV28, with a tentative D call TRBD1 (6 bases). Germline values: CDR1 MDHEN, CDR2 SYDVKM. The CDR3 is 14 amino acids. V was pared by 3 bases and J by 4 bases, with 13 bases between. The CDR3 DNA follows: TGTGCCAGCAGTTTCAGGGGTAGAATGTACGAGCAGTACTTC. This gives the protein CASSFRGRMYEQYF.

V is TRBV5-1 and J is TRBJ2-2; 7 bases fit TRBD1. The CDR3 has 15 residues. With 3 bases clipped from V and 4 bases from J, the junction kept 6 bases outside the gene matches. Germline values: CDR1 SGHRS, CDR2 YFSETQ. Here the CDR3 DNA reads TGCGCCAGCAGCTCCGGGACAGAAGTCACCGGGGAGCTGTTTTTT. It specifies CASSSGTEVTGELFF.

The chain employs TRBV5-6 and TRBJ1-2, with D possibly matching TRBD1 (6 bases). This CDR3 region has 13 residues. CDR1 and CDR2 from the germline V gene are SGHDT and YYEEEE. The germline V and J ends were trimmed by 4 bases and 3 bases, with 10 bases remaining between them. The CDR3 region has the DNA TGTGCCAGCAGCCTTCAGGGGTACTATGGCTACACCTTC. As protein: CASSLQGYYGYTF.

This chain uses TRBV4-3 with TRBJ1-1; TRBD1 matches 11 bases. Germline CDR1 and CDR2: LGHNA and YSLEER. The CDR3 has 16 residues. V gave up 4 bases and J gave up 5 bases; unmatched junction bases: 9. For the CDR3, the DNA is TGCGCCAGCAGCCCATTCGGACAGGGGGCAGAGACTGAAGCTTTCTTT. This gives the protein CASSPFGQGAETEAFF.

V usage is TRBV2 and J usage is TRBJ2-1; 8 bases agree with TRBD2. CDR3 length: 17 amino acids. Germline V CDR1 and CDR2: SNHLY, FYNNEI. Trimming at V came to 3 bases and at J to 7 bases, leaving 14 bases not matched to a gene. CDR3 residues: CASSDPEGGSGTNEQFF. CDR3 sequence (DNA): TGTGCCAGCAGTGATCCCGAGGGGGGTAGCGGGACGAATGAGCAGTTCTTC.

V gene TRBV11-2 combines with J gene TRBJ2-7; TRBD1 might be the D (5 bases). Germline V gene sequence: CDR1 SGHAT, CDR2 FQNNGV. The CDR3 consists of 13 residues. The V end was cut by 4 bases, the J end by 3 bases, with 10 bases between. Written as DNA, the CDR3 is TGTGCCAGCAGCTCGACAGTATACTACGAGCAGTACTTC. Amino acids: CASSSTVYYEQYF.

This chain uses TRBV5-1 with TRBJ2-2; 8 nucleotides line up with TRBD1. Germline V CDR1 and CDR2: SGHRS, YFSETQ. This CDR3 is 16 amino acids long. V trimming: 2 bases; J trimming: 3 bases; junction bases outside the gene matches: 6. CDR3 amino acids: CASSFQGAGDTGELFF. The CDR3 coding sequence is TGCGCCAGCAGCTTCCAGGGGGCTGGGGACACCGGGGAGCTGTTTTTT.

The genes are TRBV10-2 and TRBJ2-1; 11 bases line up with TRBD2. The germline gives CDR1 WSHSY, CDR2 SAAADI. Trimming removed 3 bases from V and 10 bases from J; junction bases left unmatched: 5. The length of the CDR3 is 14 residues. As DNA, the CDR3 is TGCGCCAGCAGTGAAGATCGGACTAGCGGGGAGCAGTTCTTC. It yields the protein CASSEDRTSGEQFF.

A note on this clone: One end of the junction fails to match germline, which may point to a read error. The V gene is TRBV5-1, the J gene TRBJ2-3, with 8 bases that match TRBD2. Germline V gene data show CDR1 as SGHRS and CDR2 as YFSETQ. This CDR3 contains 16 residues. The CDR3 sequence: CASSPLGPYGGAENDF. The CDR3 nucleotides are TGCGCCAGCAGCCCGCTGGGCCCGTACGGGGGGGCCGAAAATGACTTT.

V and J are TRBV10-3 and TRBJ1-1; maybe TRBD1 (6 bases). V was shortened by 3 bases and J by 4 bases, with 15 bases between the two germline ends. The CDR3 has 15 amino acids. Germline V gene data show CDR1 as ENHRY and CDR2 as SYGVKD. CDR3 DNA sequence: TGTGCCATCAGTGAAGTTGCAGGGGAATCCACTGAAGCTTTCTTT. Encoded protein: CAISEVAGESTEAFF.

The rearrangement uses TRBV27 and TRBJ1-5; D is unresolved. Germline lookup yields CDR1 MNHEY and CDR2 SMNVEV (reference sequence). The CDR3 contains 15 residues. Trimming took off 1 base at V and 0 bases at J, with 7 bases between the two ends. This chain's CDR3 is CASSLYGNSNQPQHF. The CDR3 nucleotides are TGTGCCAGCAGTTTATACGGGAATAGCAATCAGCCCCAGCATTTT.

This chain joins TRBV16 and TRBJ1-1; D is undetermined. V was pared by 0 bases and J by 13 bases, with 9 bases between. Germline loops: CDR1 KGHSY, CDR2 FQNENV. This CDR3 is built from 11 residues. The CDR3 sequence is CASSQSEGGFF. In DNA form, the CDR3 reads TGTGCCAGCAGCCAATCGGAAGGAGGTTTCTTT.

V and J are TRBV6-5 and TRBJ1-1; 7 positions agree with TRBD1. The V gene end was trimmed by 6 bases and the J gene end by 7 bases; junction bases not matched to a gene: 5. Germline assignment: CDR1 MNHEY and CDR2 SVGAGI. There are 12 residues in the CDR3. Here the CDR3 DNA reads TGTGCCAGCAGACAGGGGAAAGGTGAAGCTTTCTTT. It codes for CASRQGKGEAFF.

The chain uses TRBV11-2 and TRBJ1-4; 7 positions agree with TRBD1. Germline CDR1 and CDR2: SGHAT and FQNNGV. V dropped 1 base and J dropped 7; count of bases not matched to a gene: 3. The CDR3 covers 14 residues. The CDR3 sequence: CASSLAQGSEKLFF. CDR3 in DNA: TGTGCCAGCAGCTTAGCACAGGGGTCTGAAAAACTGTTTTTT.

CDR3 coding DNA: TGTGCCAGCAGCAAGGGGACAGTGGATTACAATGAGCAGTTCTTC. It codes for CASSKGTVDYNEQFF. This chain joins TRBV7-3 and TRBJ2-1; 7 positions match TRBD1. V gave up 5 bases and J gave up 4 bases; unmatched junction bases: 8. CDR3 length: 15 amino acids. CDR1 and CDR2 from the germline V gene are SGHTA and FQGTGA.

The rearrangement uses TRBV28 and TRBJ2-5; 8 bases agree with TRBD2. The germline V gene encodes CDR1 MDHEN and CDR2 SYDVKM. V was pared by 6 bases and J by 2 bases, with 11 bases of the junction left unmatched. This CDR3 contains 16 residues. CDR3 amino acids: CASSNPIGGEQETQYF. For the CDR3, the DNA is TGTGCCAGCAGCAATCCTATCGGGGGGGAACAAGAGACCCAGTACTTC.

This chain joins TRBV9 and TRBJ2-2; TRBD1 agrees at 8 bases. Per the germline V gene, CDR1 is SGDLS and CDR2 is YYNGEE. V trimming: 0 bases; J trimming: 2 bases; junction bases outside the gene matches: 6. The CDR3 runs 17 residues. The CDR3 spells CASSVDRQGANTGELFF. In DNA, the CDR3 is TGTGCCAGCAGCGTAGACCGGCAGGGGGCTAACACCGGGGAGCTGTTTTTT.

The V call is TRBV9, the J call TRBJ2-7, with TRBD1 identical over 11 bases. The germline CDR1 and CDR2 sequences are SGDLS and YYNGEE. The CDR3 is made up of 15 amino acids. J lost 3 bases, V lost 3 bases, and 5 bases had no gene match. CDR3 in amino acids: CASSGGTGGYYEQYF. The CDR3 bases are TGTGCCAGCAGCGGCGGGACAGGGGGTTACTACGAGCAGTACTTC.